This entry lists 10 T cell receptor beta chains sequenced from one sample in a study of CD8 T cells in ankylosing spondylitis. TCRdb re-called the 5' RACE reads with MiXCR, one entry per CDR3 protein. The sample has roughly 230,000 distinct CDR3 sequences, about 10% seen once. Material for sequencing was blood, either unsorted or a sorted T cell fraction (not recorded which). Source of these receptors: a male donor with ankylosing spondylitis or in good health (not recorded which).

This clonotype was counted at least ten times. The CDR3 sequence is CSARGWTSGSHSTDTQYF. The CDR3 nucleotides read TGCAGTGCTAGAGGCTGGACTAGCGGGAGTCATAGTACAGATACGCAGTATTTT. The chain has TRBV20-1 and TRBJ2-3, with 13 bases that match TRBD2. J was trimmed by 3 bases and V by 1 base; bases with no gene match: 10. This CDR3 is built from 18 residues. Germline lookup yields CDR1 DFQATT and CDR2 SNEGSKA (reference sequence).

J is TRBJ2-1 and V is TRBV7-9, with D possibly TRBD2 on 7 matching bases. The germline V gene has CDR1 SEHNR and CDR2 FQNEAQ (reference sequence). V was pared by 1 base and J by 8 bases, with 15 bases between. The CDR3 is made up of 15 amino acids. The CDR3 spells CASSLVGGGFHEQFF. CDR3 in DNA: TGTGCCAGCAGCTTAGTCGGCGGGGGCTTTCATGAGCAGTTCTTC.

This clonotype has just a few counts. The V and J genes are TRBV15 and TRBJ2-2, with 8 bases that match TRBD1. J lost 7 bases, V lost 3 bases, and 10 bases had no gene match. Germline values: CDR1 LNHNV, CDR2 YYDKDF (reference sequence). This CDR3 is built from 16 residues. Here the CDR3 reads CATSSQMTGAGGELFF. In DNA, the CDR3 is TGTGCCACCAGCAGCCAAATGACAGGGGCGGGCGGGGAGCTGTTTTTT. The variable domain in full, with the rest retrieved from reference TRBV15 and TRBJ2-2, is DAMVIQNPRYQVTQFGKPVTLSCSQTLNHNVMYWYQQKSSQAPKLLFHYYDKDFNNEADTPDNFQSRRPNTSFCFLDIRSPGLGDTAMYLCATSSQMTGAGGELFFGEGSRLTVL.

The table lists this clonotype with many counts. The chain uses TRBV7-6 and TRBJ2-5; 8 positions agree with TRBD1. The CDR3 covers 15 residues. V lost 1 base and J lost 5; bases outside the gene matches: 6. Germline CDR1 and CDR2: SGHVS and FNYEAQ. CDR3 sequence: CASSLVTGGRETQYF. The CDR3 DNA sequence: TGTGCCAGCAGCTTAGTAACAGGGGGACGTGAGACCCAGTACTTC. The full variable domain, its missing parts supplied by reference TRBV7-6 and TRBJ2-5, is GAGVSQSPRYKVTKRGQDVALRCDPISGHVSLYWYRQALGQGPEFLTYFNYEAQQDKSGLPNDRFSAERPEGSISTLTIQRTEQRDSAMYRCASSLVTGGRETQYFGPGTRLLVL.

This clonotype came up many times. The rearrangement links TRBV6-5 to TRBJ2-7, with no clear D. Germline assignment: CDR1 MNHEY and CDR2 SVGAGI. V was cut by 2 bases and J by 3 bases, with 5 bases left in between. The CDR3 length is 12 residues. The CDR3 DNA is TGTGCCAGCAGTTACAAGGGCTACGAGCAGTACTTC. Amino acid sequence: CASSYKGYEQYF.

There are many counts of this clonotype. The V and J genes are TRBV30 and TRBJ2-2; the D is unclear. This CDR3 is built from 14 residues. Germline assignment: CDR1 GTSNPN and CDR2 SVGIG (reference sequence). The V and J ends lost 4 bases and 5 bases respectively, with 14 bases between them. The CDR3 DNA sequence: TGTGCCTGGACGGGTAGGATCGAAACCGGGGAGCTGTTTTTT. Its protein product is CAWTGRIETGELFF.

This clonotype was counted only a few times. The V call is TRBV12-3 or TRBV12-4, the J call TRBJ2-2; D ambiguous. The CDR3 contains 17 residues. V was clipped by 2 bases and J by 5 bases, with 18 bases between them. The CDR3 DNA is TGTGCCAGCAGTTTAAAAACGACCACGACGGTGACCGGGGAGCTGTTTTTT. It encodes CASSLKTTTTVTGELFF.

This clonotype was picked up many times. The gene calls are TRBV5-1 and TRBJ1-5; a possible D gene is TRBD1 (6 bases). The CDR3 spans 14 residues. Germline V gene data show CDR1 as SGHRS and CDR2 as YFSETQ. V shed 4 bases and J shed 6 bases, with 14 bases lying between them. CDR3 sequence: CASSPGGRSQPQHF. In DNA, the CDR3 is TGCGCCAGCAGCCCGGGGGGCCGGAGTCAGCCCCAGCATTTT.

This clonotype was detected ten times or more. CDR3 DNA sequence: TGCAGTGCTCCCTTGGGACAGGGGGGAACTGAAGCTTTCTTT. The encoded protein is CSAPLGQGGTEAFF. The V and J genes are TRBV20-1 and TRBJ1-1; 11 nucleotides align to TRBD1. This CDR3 is built from 14 residues. From germline, CDR1 is DFQATT and CDR2 SNEGSKA (reference sequence). V was pared by 5 bases and J by 5 bases, with 7 bases of the junction left unmatched.

With respect to this clonotype: With a much larger clone just one base away, this may be a read error. The V call is TRBV3-1, the J call TRBJ2-2, with D perhaps matching TRBD2 (6 bases). This CDR3 is 16 amino acids long. In germline, CDR1 is LGHDT, CDR2 YNNKEL (reference sequence). The CDR3 region has the DNA TGTGCCAGCAGCCAAGGGGAGCGGGCAATCACCGGGCAGCTGTTTTTT. Its translation: CASSQGERAITGQLFF.